These 2 T cell receptor beta chains were all obtained from the same sample, sequenced in a study of T cell responses to AZD1222 COVID-19 vaccine. Method: immunoSEQ multiplex PCR; TCRdb's copy keeps in-frame clones and lacks some. There are around 63,000 clones in the sample; about 85% occur only once, and roughly 19% lies in the top ten. The sequencing used peripheral blood, collected on day 0 of AZD1222 vaccination. The source of these receptors is an adult in good health.

The CDR3 DNA follows: TGCGCCAGCACCCCTAGGTGGGGAACCGGGGAGCTGTTTTTT. It yields the protein CASTPRWGTGELFF. The chain links TRBV5-1 to TRBJ2-2; no clear D. The CDR3 totals 14 residues. Germline values: CDR1 SGHRS, CDR2 YFSETQ. V dropped 6 bases and J dropped 5 bases, with 14 bases sitting between them.

CDR3 sequence reads: CASSLGGQAPEETQYF. The CDR3 nucleotides are TGTGCCAGCAGCTTAGGGGGACAGGCCCCTGAAGAGACCCAGTACTTC. The chain is built from TRBV7-2 and TRBJ2-5; TRBD1 agrees at 8 bases. The germline gives CDR1 SGHTA, CDR2 FQGNSA. The CDR3 loop spans 16 amino acids. V gave up 1 base and J gave up 3 bases; unmatched junction bases: 7. Full variable domain (remainder filled in from reference TRBV7-2 and TRBJ2-5): GAGVSQSPSNKVTEKGKDVELRCDPISGHTALYWYRQSLGQGLEFLIYFQGNSAPDKSGLPSDRFSAERTGGSVSTLTIQRTQQEDSAVYLCASSLGGQAPEETQYFGPGTRLLVL.